The TCR beta chain under discussion was sequenced for a study of shared clonotypes between healthy human individuals. Overall study: Researchers assigned three CD4 naive, three CD4 memory, two CD8 naive and one CD8 memory plate to each donor.

Naive CD8 cells lacked CD45RO, underwent positive selection for CCR7 and left out terminally differentiated effector memory CD45RA+ cells. The V and J ends lost 8 bases and 2 bases respectively, with 17 bases between them. This CDR3 region has 14 residues. Germline values: CDR1 GTSNPN, CDR2 SVGIG (reference sequence). With respect to this clone: Its specificity is unknown.

Assay execution took place at the deep level. TCRdb's table, derived via immunoSEQ multiplex PCR, lists solely in-frame clones and lacks some. The table shows under 2,000,000 clones, with roughly 94% occurring only once. General study findings and limits: Inspection by rarefaction showed sorted-subset sequencing to be incomplete despite large depth.

V and J are TRBV30 and TRBJ2-3; perhaps TRBD1 as D (6 bases). Sequencing used naive CD8+ T cells sorted from blood. The receptor comes from a man between 18 and 29 years old in good health. The CDR3 spells CATRPTGFTDTQYF. DNA of the CDR3: TGTGCCACCCGACCCACAGGGTTCACAGATACGCAGTATTTT.